One T cell receptor (beta chain) is described in this entry. The antigen is not known. The sample is drawn from a study of Graves' ophthalmopathy and Graves' hyperthyroidism. On the study more broadly: Peripheral blood collection took place at initial diagnosis, before any treatment.

In germline, CDR1 is MNHNS, CDR2 SASEGT. V was shortened by 4 bases and J by 1 base, with 10 bases between the two germline ends. This CDR3 is 14 amino acids long. Regarding the study as a whole: Blood also harbored most expanded thyroid clonotypes above 0.001 frequency.

Clinicians diagnosed using symptoms, serum thyroxine, TRAb, thyroid ultrasound and orbital computed tomography. RNA transcripts were the template, and TCR beta CDR3 regions were amplified from them. HTBI-primed RT-PCR formed the first round, and a multiplex PCR formed the second. One entry per CDR3 protein, called by TCRdb with MiXCR from the multiplex PCR reads. The sample shows a few hundred thousand distinct CDR3 sequences, 15% to 17% of them seen only once. Sequencing used peripheral blood. V gene TRBV6-1 combines with J gene TRBJ2-5, with a possible D match to TRBD1 (5 bases). The TCR comes from a woman younger than 35 with stable Graves' hyperthyroidism. CDR3 sequence (DNA): TGTGCCAGCAGTGCGTACAGGATCCAAGAGACCCAGTACTTC. Translated, it gives CASSAYRIQETQYF.